This T cell receptor beta chain was documented in a study of stem cell transplantation in POMP-related autoinflammatory disease. Study background: Impaired MHC class I-dependent CD8+ differentiation was hypothesized from defective thymoproteasomes.

The CDR3 runs to 14 residues. Between the trimmed V and J ends, which lost 5 bases and 5 bases, there was a span of 13 bases. Germline lookup yields CDR1 PRHDT and CDR2 FYEKMQ (reference sequence). Of note for this clone: Its antigen is undetermined.

Assay: immunoSEQ multiplex PCR; the TCRdb copy retains only in-frame clones and omits some. The sample records 20,000 to 30,000 clones, around four fifths being singletons. Points from the study as a whole: PRAID patients trended toward lower TRB diversity and higher clonality in all analyzed T-cell subsets.

The sequenced sample was CD4+ T cells from PBMCs, obtained before stem cell transplantation. This clonotype was obtained from a human donor with POMP-related autoinflammation and immune dysregulation (PRAID). This chain connects TRBV13 to TRBJ2-1; D is undetermined. CDR3 sequence (DNA): TGTGCCAGCAGCCTGGGCGCAGGAGACAATGAGCAGTTCTTC. Protein product: CASSLGAGDNEQFF. The full variable domain, rest sourced from reference TRBV13 and TRBJ2-1, is AAGVIQSPRHLIKEKRETATLKCYPIPRHDTVYWYQQGPGQDPQFLISFYEKMQSDKGSIPDRFSAQQFSDYHSELNMSSLELGDSALYFCASSLGAGDNEQFFGPGTRLTVL.